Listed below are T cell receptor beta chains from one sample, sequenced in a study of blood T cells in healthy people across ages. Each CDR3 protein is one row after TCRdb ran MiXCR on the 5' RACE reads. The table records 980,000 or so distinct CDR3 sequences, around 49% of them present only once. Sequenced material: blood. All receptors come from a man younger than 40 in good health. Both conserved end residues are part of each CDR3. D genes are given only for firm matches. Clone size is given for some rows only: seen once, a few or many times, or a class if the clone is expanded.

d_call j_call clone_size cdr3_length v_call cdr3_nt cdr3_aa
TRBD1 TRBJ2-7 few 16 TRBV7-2 TGTGCCAGCAGCTTAGCTGGGTTGAACAGGGGCGACGAGCAGTACTTC CASSLAGLNRGDEQYF
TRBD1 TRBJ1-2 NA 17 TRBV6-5 TGTGCCAGCAGTTACTCCAGGGGGGGAACAGGGACCCATGGCTACACCTTC CASSYSRGGTGTHGYTF
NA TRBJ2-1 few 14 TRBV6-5 TGTGCCAGCAGTTTTCGGGGGAAGTACAATGAGCAGTTCTTC CASSFRGKYNEQFF
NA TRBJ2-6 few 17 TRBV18 TGTGCCAGCTCACTCCAGGACATCCGCTCTGGGGCCAACGTCCTGACTTTC CASSLQDIRSGANVLTF
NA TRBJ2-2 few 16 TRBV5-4 TGTGCCGCGCGTACAGGTGCGGGAATTAACACCGGGGAGCTGTTTTTT CAARTGAGINTGELFF
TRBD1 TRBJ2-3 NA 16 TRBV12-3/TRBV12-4 TGTGCCAGCAGTTCGGGACAGGGAGTTAGAACAGATACGCAGTATTTT CASSSGQGVRTDTQYF
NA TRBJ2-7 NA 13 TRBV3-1 TGTGCCAGCAGCACACGGCCCGCTTACGAGCAGTACTTC CASSTRPAYEQYF
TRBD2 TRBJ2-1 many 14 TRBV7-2 TGTGCCAGCAGCCGCGGGGGGGCCTACAATGAGCAGTTCTTC CASSRGGAYNEQFF
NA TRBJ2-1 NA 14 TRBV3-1 TGTGCCAGCAGCCAAGATCCTGGTTCCAATGAGCAGTTCTTC CASSQDPGSNEQFF
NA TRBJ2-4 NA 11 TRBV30 TGTGCCTGGACGGGAACCAACATTCAGTACTTC CAWTGTNIQYF
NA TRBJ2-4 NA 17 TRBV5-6 TGTGCCAGCAGCTTGTCACTAGGGGAGCTAGCCAAAAACATTCAGTACTTC CASSLSLGELAKNIQYF
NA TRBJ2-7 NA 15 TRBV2 TGTGCCAGCAGCGCGGGACAGTTGGTCTCCTACGAGCAGTACTTC CASSAGQLVSYEQYF